The T cell receptor (beta chain) under discussion was sequenced for a study of beta chain features in type 1 diabetes. The study's findings and limits: A definitive answer on HLA type influencing TCRB rearrangement was not reached here. TCRB CDR3s were moderately but significantly shorter in Type 1 diabetes patients in all four CD4+ subsets. Patients' naive, central memory and regulatory TCRB repertoires appeared more alike than those of healthy donors.

The CDR3 runs to 11 residues. In germline, CDR1 is DFQATT, CDR2 SNEGSKA (reference sequence). Trimming took 8 bases from V and 1 from J, leaving 6 bases between them. A word on this clone: What it binds is unknown.

Of the isolated RNA, all was reverse transcribed, and so the sequenced material was expressed TCRB transcripts. Sequencing of naive, central memory and regulatory T cell samples gave an average of approximately 3.3 million reads. Data came from immunoSEQ multiplex PCR; TCRdb stores just in-frame clones and leaves some out. Among a few hundred thousand clones listed, over 8.5% were seen once. Every donor provided one heparinised blood draw, which averaged approximately 120 mL. This chain joins TRBV20-1 and TRBJ1-5; D gene unclear. This sequence was found in a man aged 30 to 45 with type 1 diabetes. Material for sequencing was central memory CD4+ T cells from blood. DNA of the CDR3: TGCAGTCTGGGAAGCAATCAGCCCCAGCATTTT. Translated: CSLGSNQPQHF.